This TCR beta chain comes out of a study of identical twins. TCRdb called the 5' RACE reads again in MiXCR, with one record for every CDR3 protein. Of 500,000 to 600,000 distinct CDR3 sequences listed, roughly a fifth were seen once; the top ten hold approximately 0.95%. Details on this clonotype: The antigen is not known.

Broader study findings: Diverse VJ usage suggested most zero-insertion clonotypes were not invariant T cells.

CDR3 size: 12 residues. Germline-derived CDR1 and CDR2 are DFQATT and SNEGSKA (reference sequence). V was trimmed by 7 bases and J by 2 bases, leaving 9 bases between them. This same sample was also taken into another study, of T cells expressing NK-cell markers. From that report: Each of over 5 donors carried dominant NKG2C+ clonotypes accounting for about 1.0-7.0% of CD8+ T cells.

The V call is TRBV20-1, the J call TRBJ1-3; no clear D gene. The sample taken for sequencing was CD4+ T cells sorted from blood. The clonotype originates from a woman in her late teens or twenties in good health. CDR3 amino acids: CSVGLTGNTIYF. CDR3 coding DNA: TGCAGTGTCGGCTTGACTGGAAACACCATATATTTT.